This paragraph covers one TCR beta chain sequence. Its matching antigen is unknown. The data derive from a study of shared clonotypes between healthy human individuals. Study summary: The study used three CD4 naive, three CD4 memory, two CD8 naive and one CD8 memory plate per donor. General study results and limits: Shared clonotypes: approximately 4.5% naive CD4, 3.5% to 4% naive CD8, about 2.5% memory CD4, 0.4% to 0.5% memory CD8.

In the authors' workflow: Filtering differed because ImmunoSEQ produced junction-only sequences that carried no quality scores. The assay was immunoSEQ multiplex PCR, and TCRdb's table has in-frame clones only and misses some. V, J and clone size are taken as reported in that table, and D and trimming were inferred from the DNA itself. The sample consists of more than 900,000 clones, approximately 80% of them appearing once. This CDR3 has 12 amino acids. Germline CDR1 reads LNHNV; CDR2 reads YYDKDF (reference sequence). The germline V and J ends were trimmed by 1 base and 10 bases, with 8 bases remaining between them. A split of CD4+ cells into CD45RA+ naive and CD45RA-negative memory subsets was performed.

The sequencing sample was made of memory CD4+ T cells from PBMCs. The subset was: CD45RA-negative fraction. This TCR was recovered from a man younger than 35 in good health. Some clones in this sample may be carry-over from other donors' samples. V usage is TRBV15 and J usage is TRBJ2-4, with D uncertain. The CDR3 sequence: CATSRVGQIQYF. The DNA for the CDR3 is TGTGCCACCAGCAGAGTCGGTCAAATTCAGTACTTC. The variable domain in full, completed from reference TRBV15 and TRBJ2-4, reads DAMVIQNPRYQVTQFGKPVTLSCSQTLNHNVMYWYQQKSSQAPKLLFHYYDKDFNNEADTPDNFQSRRPNTSFCFLDIRSPGLGDTAMYLCATSRVGQIQYFGAGTRLSVL.